A selection of T cell receptor beta chains follows, all from one sample in a study of T cell responses to AZD1222 COVID-19 vaccine. Sequenced by immunoSEQ multiplex PCR; TCRdb stores in-frame clones only, minus some. The data show over 65,000 clones, around nine tenths seen once. The sample was peripheral blood, taken 28 days after the second AZD1222 dose. These receptors came from an adult who received the AZD1222 COVID-19 vaccine. The CDR3 runs from the conserved cysteine through the conserved F or W. The D gene is left open where the match is weak. Clone size is stated in some rows and not others, as once, few, many or a class when expanded.

TRBJ1-3	NA	NA	TRBV28	TGTGCCAGCAGTTTAGAGACGCTGAGCTCTGGAAACACCATATATTTT	CASSLETLSSGNTIYF
TRBJ1-1	NA	NA	TRBV18	TGTGCCAGCTCGCTCAATGAGAACACTGAAGCTTTCTTT	CASSLNENTEAFF
TRBJ1-2	NA	NA	TRBV5-8	TGTGCCAGCAGCCCGGACGGGGTGGGCTACACCTTC	CASSPDGVGYTF
TRBJ1-5	TRBD1	NA	TRBV6-1	TGTGCCAGCAGTGAAGCAGGGGGCGAGTATCAGCCCCAGCATTTT	CASSEAGGEYQPQHF
TRBJ1-3	NA	NA	TRBV2	TGTGCCAGCAGGGGACCGGGTACCGGAAACACCATATATTTT	CASRGPGTGNTIYF
TRBJ1-4	NA	NA	TRBV18	TGTGCCAGCTCACCAAGCCAGGACCCAACTAATGAAAAACTGTTTTTT	CASSPSQDPTNEKLFF
TRBJ2-4	NA	NA	TRBV6-5	TGTGCCAGCATGGACGCGGTGGCCAAAAACATTCAGTACTTC	CASMDAVAKNIQYF
TRBJ2-7	TRBD1	NA	TRBV10-1	TGCGCCAGCAGCTCGACAGGGCGGGTCAACGAGCAGTACTTC	CASSSTGRVNEQYF
TRBJ1-1	NA	NA	TRBV19	TGTGCCAGTAGTATGGGACACAGCTTGGACACTGAAGCTTTCTTT	CASSMGHSLDTEAFF
TRBJ2-3	NA	NA	TRBV30	TGTGCCTGGAGTTCGGTGGGGCCTACACATACGCAGTATTTT	CAWSSVGPTHTQYF
TRBJ2-3	NA	NA	TRBV11-1	TGTGCCAGCAGTCTTAGCAGGAGGTCCCCAGATACGCAGTATTTT	CASSLSRRSPDTQYF
TRBJ1-4	NA	NA	TRBV4-3	TGCGCCAGCAGCCAAGATCCCCAGGGCCCTAATGAAAAACTGTTTTTT	CASSQDPQGPNEKLFF
TRBJ2-5	NA	NA	TRBV7-2	TGTGCCAGCAGCTTTGGACTGCAAGAGACCCAGTACTTC	CASSFGLQETQYF
TRBJ2-7	NA	NA	TRBV11-2	TGTGCCAGCAGCTTAGAAATTTCCCACGAGCAGTACTTC	CASSLEISHEQYF
TRBJ2-5	TRBD2	NA	TRBV7-2	TGTGCCAGCAGCGCCTGGGGACTAGCGGGAGGAGAGACCCAGTACTTC	CASSAWGLAGGETQYF
TRBJ2-7	NA	NA	TRBV19	TGTGCCAGTAGTATCGGGTTAGGCCCCTACGAGCAGTACTTC	CASSIGLGPYEQYF
TRBJ1-3	TRBD1	NA	TRBV11-2	TGTGCCAGCAGCTCCTCAGGGGGCCCCTCTGGAAACACCATATATTTT	CASSSSGGPSGNTIYF
TRBJ1-5	NA	few	TRBV28	TGTGCCAGCAGTTTAAGCGGTCTGGGAAGTCAGCCCCAGCATTTT	CASSLSGLGSQPQHF
TRBJ2-2	NA	NA	TRBV29-1	TGCAGCGTGGAGGACGATCGGAACACCGGGGAGCTGTTTTTT	CSVEDDRNTGELFF
TRBJ1-1	TRBD1	NA	TRBV12-5	TGTGCTAGTGGTTTCAGACAGGGCCCGAACACTGAAGCTTTCTTT	CASGFRQGPNTEAFF
TRBJ1-2	NA	NA	TRBV27	TGTGCCAGCAGTCCGTGGACAGATTCTAACTATGGCTACACCTTC	CASSPWTDSNYGYTF
TRBJ1-5	NA	NA	TRBV7-2	TGTGCCAGCAGCCGGAGACCGGGGCAGGGGTCCCCCCAGCATTTT	CASSRRPGQGSPQHF
TRBJ1-3	NA	NA	TRBV18	TGTGCCAGCTCACCGGGGGCTTTCTCTGGAAACACCATATATTTT	CASSPGAFSGNTIYF
TRBJ2-5	NA	once	TRBV6-5	TGTGCCAGCAGTCCAGACCTCTCCAGGCTAGGGACCCAGTACTTC	CASSPDLSRLGTQYF
TRBJ1-2	NA	NA	TRBV6-5	TGTGCCAGCAGAAGGGCGTCTGGCTATGGCTACACCTTC	CASRRASGYGYTF
TRBJ1-5	NA	NA	TRBV28	TGTGCCAGCAGTTCTGGCCTCTCTAGCAATCAGCCCCAGCATTTT	CASSSGLSSNQPQHF
TRBJ2-1	NA	NA	TRBV19	TGTGCCAGTAGTACTAGCGAGGCCGTACATGAGCAGTTCTTC	CASSTSEAVHEQFF
TRBJ1-4	NA	NA	TRBV6-5	TGTGCCGGACCGGCGGACGTTTCAACTAATGAAAAACTGTTTTTT	CAGPADVSTNEKLFF
TRBJ2-1	NA	NA	TRBV10-3	TGTGCCATCAAGGGGGATAGAGCTGGCTACAATGAGCAGTTCTTC	CAIKGDRAGYNEQFF
TRBJ2-5	NA	NA	TRBV3-1/TRBV3-2	TGTGCCAGCAGCCAAGGAGAGACCCAGTACTTC	CASSQGETQYF
TRBJ2-2	TRBD1	NA	TRBV25-1	TGTGCCAGCAGCAGACAGGGGGACACCGGGGAGCTGTTTTTT	CASSRQGDTGELFF
TRBJ2-6	NA	NA	TRBV6-2/TRBV6-3	TGTGCCAGCAGTTATCAGGGGACGGGGGCCAACGTCCTGACTTTC	CASSYQGTGANVLTF
TRBJ1-2	NA	NA	TRBV6-5	TGTGCCAGCAGTTACTCTAGAGGAATGGCTAACTATGGCTACACCTTC	CASSYSRGMANYGYTF
TRBJ1-2	TRBD1	NA	TRBV6-5	TGTGCCAGCAGTCCGACAGGGAACTATGGCTACACCTTC	CASSPTGNYGYTF
TRBJ1-4	NA	NA	TRBV7-9	TGTGCCAGCAGCCAGCGGACAGTGGCTAATGAAAAACTGTTTTTT	CASSQRTVANEKLFF
TRBJ1-5	TRBD1	NA	TRBV11-2	TGTGCCAGCAGCTCGACAGGGAGCAATCAGCCCCAGCATTTT	CASSSTGSNQPQHF
TRBJ2-1	NA	NA	TRBV28	TGTGCCAGCATTCCAACGTACAGGAGCTCCTACAATGAGCAGTTCTTC	CASIPTYRSSYNEQFF
TRBJ2-7	NA	once	TRBV18	TGTGCCAGCTCACCGGTACAGGACTACGAGCAGTACTTC	CASSPVQDYEQYF
TRBJ1-2	NA	NA	TRBV4-3	TGCGCCAGCAGCCAAGTCGGCGGCAGTCGGGAGGGCTACACCTTC	CASSQVGGSREGYTF
TRBJ2-7	NA	NA	TRBV28	TGTGCCAGCATGAAAGGGACATACGAGCAGTACTTC	CASMKGTYEQYF
TRBJ2-1	NA	NA	TRBV7-9	TGTGCCAGCAACGACCGTGGGTCCTACAATGAGCAGTTCTTC	CASNDRGSYNEQFF
TRBJ1-1	NA	once	TRBV7-9	TGTGCCAGCAGCGGCACCGGGACATACCTGAACACTGAAGCTTTCTTT	CASSGTGTYLNTEAFF
TRBJ1-1	NA	NA	TRBV20-1	TGCAGTCTGGAGAACACTGAAGCTTTCTTT	CSLENTEAFF
TRBJ2-3	TRBD2	NA	TRBV20-1	TGCAGTGCTAGTCCTATAGGGACTAGCGGGTGGTCTAGCACAGATACGCAGTATTTT	CSASPIGTSGWSSTDTQYF
TRBJ2-7	TRBD2	NA	TRBV28	TGTGCCAGCAGTTTACTAGCGGGTAGCTCCTACGAGCAGTACTTC	CASSLLAGSSYEQYF
TRBJ2-1	NA	NA	TRBV9	TGTGCCAGCAGCGTAGGGGTTCAGCGGGTAAATGAGCAGTTCTTC	CASSVGVQRVNEQFF